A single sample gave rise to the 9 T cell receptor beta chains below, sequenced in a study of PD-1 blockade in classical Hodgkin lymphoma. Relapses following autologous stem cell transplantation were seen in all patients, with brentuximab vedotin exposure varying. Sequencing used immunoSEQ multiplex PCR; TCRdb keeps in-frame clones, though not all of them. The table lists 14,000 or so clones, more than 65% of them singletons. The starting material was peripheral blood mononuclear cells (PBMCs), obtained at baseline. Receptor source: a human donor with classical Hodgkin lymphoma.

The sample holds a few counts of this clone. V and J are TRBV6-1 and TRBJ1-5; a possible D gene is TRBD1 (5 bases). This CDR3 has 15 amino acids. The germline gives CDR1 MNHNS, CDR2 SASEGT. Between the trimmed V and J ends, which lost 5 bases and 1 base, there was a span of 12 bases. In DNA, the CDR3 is TGTGCCAGCAGTCCGGGACCTCAAAGCAATCAGCCCCAGCATTTT. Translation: CASSPGPQSNQPQHF.

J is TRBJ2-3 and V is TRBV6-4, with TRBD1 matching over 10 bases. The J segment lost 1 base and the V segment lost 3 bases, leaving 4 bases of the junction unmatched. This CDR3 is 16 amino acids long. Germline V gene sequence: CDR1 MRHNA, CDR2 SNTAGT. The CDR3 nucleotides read TGTGCCAGCAGTGAACAGGGGACAGGGGGCACAGATACGCAGTATTTT. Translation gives CASSEQGTGGTDTQYF.

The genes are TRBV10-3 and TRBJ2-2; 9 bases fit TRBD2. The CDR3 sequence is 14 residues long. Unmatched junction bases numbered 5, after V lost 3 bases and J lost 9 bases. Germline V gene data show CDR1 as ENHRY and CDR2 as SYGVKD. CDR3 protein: CAISDIAGDRELFF. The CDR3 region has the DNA TGTGCCATCAGTGACATAGCGGGGGATCGGGAGCTGTTTTTT.

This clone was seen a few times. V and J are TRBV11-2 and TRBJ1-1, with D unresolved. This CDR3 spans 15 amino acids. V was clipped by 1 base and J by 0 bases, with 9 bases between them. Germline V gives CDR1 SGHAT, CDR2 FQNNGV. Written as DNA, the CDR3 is TGTGCCAGCAGCTTAGCCTTAGTCGTGAACACTGAAGCTTTCTTT. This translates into CASSLALVVNTEAFF. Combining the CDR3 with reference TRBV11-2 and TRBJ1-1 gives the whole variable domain EAGVAQSPRYKIIEKRQSVAFWCNPISGHATLYWYQQILGQGPKLLIQFQNNGVVDDSQLPKDRFSAERLKGVDSTLKIQPAKLEDSAVYLCASSLALVVNTEAFFGQGTRLTVV.

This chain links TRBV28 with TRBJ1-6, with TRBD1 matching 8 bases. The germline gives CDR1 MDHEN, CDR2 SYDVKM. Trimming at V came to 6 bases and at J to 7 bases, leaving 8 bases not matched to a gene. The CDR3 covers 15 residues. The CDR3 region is CASRRQGWGNSPLHF. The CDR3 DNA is TGTGCCAGCAGGAGACAGGGGTGGGGAAATTCACCCCTCCACTTT.

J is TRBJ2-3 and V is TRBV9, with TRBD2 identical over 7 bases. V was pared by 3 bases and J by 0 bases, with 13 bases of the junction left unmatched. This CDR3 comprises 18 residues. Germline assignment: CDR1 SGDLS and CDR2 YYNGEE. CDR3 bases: TGTGCCAGCAGCGCCGGACTATGGGCTAGCGGTAGCACAGATACGCAGTATTTT. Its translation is CASSAGLWASGSTDTQYF.

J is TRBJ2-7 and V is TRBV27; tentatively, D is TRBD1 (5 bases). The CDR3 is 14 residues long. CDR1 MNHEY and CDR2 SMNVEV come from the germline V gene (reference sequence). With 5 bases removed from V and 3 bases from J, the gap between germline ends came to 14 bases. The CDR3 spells CASSPGSVGYEQYF. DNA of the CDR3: TGTGCCAGCAGTCCAGGGTCGGTGGGCTACGAGCAGTACTTC.

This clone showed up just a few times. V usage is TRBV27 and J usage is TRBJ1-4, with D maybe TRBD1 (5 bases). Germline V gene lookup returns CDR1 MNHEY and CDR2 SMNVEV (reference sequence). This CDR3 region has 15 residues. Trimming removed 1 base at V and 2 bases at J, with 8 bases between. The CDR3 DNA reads TGTGCCAGCAGTTTATGGGGGAGGACTAATGAAAAACTGTTTTTT. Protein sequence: CASSLWGRTNEKLFF. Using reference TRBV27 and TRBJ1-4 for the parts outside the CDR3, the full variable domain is EAQVTQNPRYLITVTGKKLTVTCSQNMNHEYMSWYRQDPGLGLRQIYYSMNVEVTDKGDVPEGYKVSRKEKRNFPLILESPSPNQTSLYFCASSLWGRTNEKLFFGSGTQLSVL.

The CDR3: CASSLGPEGGYTF. The CDR3, as DNA: TGCGCCAGCAGCTTGGGGCCCGAGGGAGGCTACACCTTC. The chain joins TRBV5-1 to TRBJ1-2; D remains ambiguous. Germline CDR1 SGHRS, CDR2 YFSETQ. The CDR3 has 13 amino acids. Deletions cut 0 bases from V and 8 bases from J, with 11 bases between. The whole variable domain, remainder taken from reference TRBV5-1 and TRBJ1-2, is KAGVTQTPRYLIKTRGQQVTLSCSPISGHRSVSWYQQTPGQGLQFLFEYFSETQRNKGNFPGRFSGRQFSNSRSEMNVSTLELGDSALYLCASSLGPEGGYTFGSGTRLTVV.